This T cell receptor (beta chain) was sequenced during a study of blood T cells in healthy people across ages. General study points: Naive CD4+ cell counts and diversity both ran higher in long-lived than in aged donors.

Primers used in a second PCR of roughly 7 to 12 cycles were a sample-barcoded 5' primer and a J-beta primer mix. TCRdb analysed the 5' RACE reads with MiXCR anew, one entry per CDR3 protein. Of 850,000 to 1,000,000 distinct CDR3 sequences listed, roughly 50% are singletons. J gave up 6 bases and V 5 bases, and 4 bases lay outside the gene matches. The CDR3 runs 13 residues. Drawn from each donor were roughly 10 milliliters of peripheral blood. In its sample, this clonotype was seen a few times. Its target is unknown. The sequence was obtained from a woman between 55 and 75 years old in good health. The chain carries TRBV12-3 or TRBV12-4 and TRBJ2-7; TRBD1 matches 10 bases. Sequenced material: blood. CDR3 loop: CASSPTGGFEQYF. The DNA of the CDR3 is TGTGCCAGCAGTCCGACAGGGGGCTTCGAGCAGTACTTC.